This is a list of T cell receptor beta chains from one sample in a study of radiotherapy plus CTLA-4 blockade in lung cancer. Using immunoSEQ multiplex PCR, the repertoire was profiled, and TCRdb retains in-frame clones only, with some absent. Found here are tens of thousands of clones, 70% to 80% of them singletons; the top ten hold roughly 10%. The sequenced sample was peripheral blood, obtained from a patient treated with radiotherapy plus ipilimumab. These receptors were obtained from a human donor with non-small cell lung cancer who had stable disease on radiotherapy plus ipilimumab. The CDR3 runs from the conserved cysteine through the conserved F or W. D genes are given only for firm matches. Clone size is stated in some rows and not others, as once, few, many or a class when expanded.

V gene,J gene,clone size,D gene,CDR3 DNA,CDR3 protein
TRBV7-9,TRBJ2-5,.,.,TGTGCCAGCAGCTTAGCCTCTGGAGGGGAAGAGACCCAGTACTTC,CASSLASGGEETQYF
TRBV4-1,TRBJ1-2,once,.,TGCGCCAGCAGCCAAACGGGAGAGATCTCTGGCTACACCTTC,CASSQTGEISGYTF
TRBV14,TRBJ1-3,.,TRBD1,TGTGCCAGCAGCCCAGGCAGGGGGAACTCTGGAAACACCATATATTTT,CASSPGRGNSGNTIYF
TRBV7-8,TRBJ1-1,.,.,TGTGCCAGCAGCTTACCTCAGGGTGGTAGTGAAGCTTTCTTT,CASSLPQGGSEAFF
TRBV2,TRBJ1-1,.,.,TGTGCCAGCAGTCTTCAGGGCCTCGCCAACGCTGAAGCTTTCTTT,CASSLQGLANAEAFF
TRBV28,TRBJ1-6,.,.,TGTGCCAGCAGTTTAACAGTGAATTATTCACCCCTCCACTTT,CASSLTVNYSPLHF
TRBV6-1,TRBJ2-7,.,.,TGTGCCAGCAGTGAACCATTAGACAGGCTGATCGAGCAGTACTTC,CASSEPLDRLIEQYF
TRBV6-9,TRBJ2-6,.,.,TGTGCCAGCAGTGGAGAGGGCTTACGACAAAGTCGGGCCAACGTCCTGACTTTC,CASSGEGLRQSRANVLTF
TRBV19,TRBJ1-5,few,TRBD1,TGTGCCAGTAGTATTCACAGGGGAGGTCAGCCCCAGCATTTT,CASSIHRGGQPQHF
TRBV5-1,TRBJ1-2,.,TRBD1,TGCGCCAGCAGCACCGGACAGGTTTTTAACTATGGCTACACCTTC,CASSTGQVFNYGYTF
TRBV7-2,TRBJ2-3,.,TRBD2,TGTGCCAGCAGCTTGGCGGGGGGTTCGTTAGGTACGCAGTATTTT,CASSLAGGSLGTQYF
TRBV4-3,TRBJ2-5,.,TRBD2,TGCGCCAGCAGCCAAGGGGGGACTAGCTTACAAGAGACCCAGTACTTC,CASSQGGTSLQETQYF
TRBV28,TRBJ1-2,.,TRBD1,TGTGCCAGCGGATCAGGGGGCCGGGGCTACACCTTC,CASGSGGRGYTF
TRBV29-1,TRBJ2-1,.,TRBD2,TGCAGCGTTGAAGATCGTCTAGCGGACTACAATGAGCAGTTCTTC,CSVEDRLADYNEQFF
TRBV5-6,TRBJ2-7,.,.,TGTGCCAGCAGCTTCATACAGGGCTACGAGCAGTACTTC,CASSFIQGYEQYF
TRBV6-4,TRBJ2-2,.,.,TGTGCCAGCAAGGTCGCAGGGTTCACCGGGGAGCTGTTTTTT,CASKVAGFTGELFF
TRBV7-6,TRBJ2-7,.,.,TGTGCCAGCAGCTTCCGGGACAACTACGAGCAGTACTTC,CASSFRDNYEQYF
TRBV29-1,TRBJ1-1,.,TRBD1,TGCAGCGTTGTATGGGACAGGGCCACTGAAGCTTTCTTT,CSVVWDRATEAFF
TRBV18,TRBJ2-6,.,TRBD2,TGTGCCAGCTCACCGGGAGGGCCAGTCTCTGGGGCCAACGTCCTGACTTTC,CASSPGGPVSGANVLTF
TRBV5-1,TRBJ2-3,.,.,TGCGCCAGCAGCTTGGCCAGACAGGTTTATACAGATACGCAGTATTTT,CASSLARQVYTDTQYF
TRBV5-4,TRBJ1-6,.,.,TGTGCCAGCACCCTAAGCGGGAGCTCCTATAATTCACCCCTCCACTTT,CASTLSGSSYNSPLHF
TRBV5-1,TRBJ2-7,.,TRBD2,TGCGCCAGCAGCTTAGGTACTAGCGTCAGCGAGCAGTACTTC,CASSLGTSVSEQYF
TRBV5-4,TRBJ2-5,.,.,TGTGCCAGCAGTCATCAGGACCAAGAGACCCAGTACTTC,CASSHQDQETQYF
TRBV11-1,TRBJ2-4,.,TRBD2,TGTGCCAGCAGCTCTAGCGGGGGGGGAACCAAAAACATTCAGTACTTC,CASSSSGGGTKNIQYF
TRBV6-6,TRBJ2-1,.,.,TGTGCCAGCGGAACGGGGAAGACAACCTCCTACAATGAGCAGTTCTTC,CASGTGKTTSYNEQFF
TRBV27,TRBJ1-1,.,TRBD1,TGTGCCAGCAGTAAACAGGGGGCGAACACTGAAGCTTTCTTT,CASSKQGANTEAFF
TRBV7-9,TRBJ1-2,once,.,TGTGCCAGCAAGGAAACAGGGACCAACTATGGCTACACCTTC,CASKETGTNYGYTF
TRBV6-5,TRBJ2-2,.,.,TGTGCCAGCAGTTATCAGGGCTCCGGGGAGCTGTTTTTT,CASSYQGSGELFF
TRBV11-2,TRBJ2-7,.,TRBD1,TGTGCCAGCAGCCTTAGGACAGGGATCCACGAGCAGTACTTC,CASSLRTGIHEQYF
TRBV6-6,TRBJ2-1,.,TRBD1,TGTGCCAGCAGCAATTACGTCGACAGGGGGAATGAGCAGTTCTTC,CASSNYVDRGNEQFF
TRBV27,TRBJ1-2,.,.,TGTGCCAGCAGGGCGACAGTGAACTATGGCTACACCTTC,CASRATVNYGYTF
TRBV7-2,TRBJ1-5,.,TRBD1,TGTGCCAGCAGCACCTCGACAGGGAGAGATCAGCCCCAGCATTTT,CASSTSTGRDQPQHF
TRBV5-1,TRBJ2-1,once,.,TGCGCCAGCAGCTTGGTGGGGGACAACTACAATGAGCAGTTCTTC,CASSLVGDNYNEQFF
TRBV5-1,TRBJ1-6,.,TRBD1,TGCGCCAGCAGCTCCTCGACAGGGGGCGCAGGAAGGAATTCACCCCTCCACTTT,CASSSSTGGAGRNSPLHF
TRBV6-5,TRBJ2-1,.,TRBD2,TGTGCCAGCAGTTATGGCGGGGGAAGGGGTGAGCAGTTCTTC,CASSYGGGRGEQFF
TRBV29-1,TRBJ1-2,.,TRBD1,TGCAGCGTCGGCCGGACAGGGGAAATCTATGGCTACACCTTC,CSVGRTGEIYGYTF
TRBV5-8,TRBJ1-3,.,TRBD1,TGTGCCAGCGGATTCCCTCGGACAGGGGTTGGAAACACCATATATTTT,CASGFPRTGVGNTIYF
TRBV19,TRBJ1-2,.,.,TGTGCCAGTAGTATAGGGGGCCGAATTGGCTACACCTTC,CASSIGGRIGYTF
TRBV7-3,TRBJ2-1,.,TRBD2,TGTGCCAGCAGCAAACAAGCGGGGAATTACAATGAGCAGTTCTTC,CASSKQAGNYNEQFF